In this sample, the clone carrying this TCR beta chain turned up a few times. V lost 0 bases to trimming and J lost 0 bases, with 11 bases between them. Germline CDR1 MNHEY, CDR2 SVGAGI. The CDR3 covers 17 residues. TCRdb re-called the RT-PCR reads through MiXCR, storing one row per CDR3 protein. Of 550,000 to 750,000 distinct CDR3 sequences listed, 12% to 15% are singletons. The rearrangement links TRBV6-5 to TRBJ1-4, with D possibly matching TRBD1 (5 bases). The sample consisted of memory CD4+ T cells from blood. The sequence derives from a female donor in good health, serving as a healthy control. This chain's CDR3 is CASSYSRGTATNEKLFF. The DNA for the CDR3 is TGTGCCAGCAGTTACTCGAGGGGAACGGCAACTAATGAAAAACTGTTTTTT.